These T cell receptor beta chains were read from a single sample in a study of T cell responses to AZD1222 COVID-19 vaccine. Method: immunoSEQ multiplex PCR; TCRdb's copy keeps in-frame clones and lacks some. The sample yields 30,000 to 35,000 clones, more than 75% seen once. Here the sequenced sample was peripheral blood, taken 28 days after the second AZD1222 dose. The source is an adult who received the AZD1222 COVID-19 vaccine. CDR3s include the opening cysteine and the closing phenylalanine or tryptophan. D genes are given only for firm matches. Only some rows state a clone size, as once, few, many or a class for expanded clones.

J: TRBJ1-2; V: TRBV11-2; D: TRBD1; size: once; length: 14; CDR3: CASAFEQGRDGYTF; DNA: TGTGCCAGCGCCTTCGAACAGGGGAGGGATGGCTACACCTTC
J: TRBJ2-3; V: TRBV15; D: -; size: -; length: 15; CDR3: CATSRSGVGGDTQYF; DNA: TGTGCCACCAGCCGCTCTGGGGTGGGGGGAGATACGCAGTATTTT
J: TRBJ1-5; V: TRBV9; D: -; size: -; length: 21; CDR3: CASSGEDSTGRNLYSNQPQHF; DNA: TGTGCCAGCAGCGGGGAAGATTCAACGGGACGGAACTTGTATAGCAATCAGCCCCAGCATTTT
J: TRBJ1-2; V: TRBV7-8; D: -; size: -; length: 12; CDR3: CASSLARAGYTF; DNA: TGTGCCAGCAGCTTAGCCCGGGCTGGCTACACCTTC
J: TRBJ2-5; V: TRBV4-1; D: TRBD1; size: -; length: 14; CDR3: CASSQMTGWKTQYF; DNA: TGCGCCAGCAGCCAAATGACAGGGTGGAAGACCCAGTACTTC
J: TRBJ1-5; V: TRBV7-2; D: -; size: -; length: 15; CDR3: CASSLVAGDGQPQHF; DNA: TGTGCCAGCAGCTTAGTGGCTGGGGATGGCCAGCCCCAGCATTTT
J: TRBJ2-5; V: TRBV6-5; D: -; size: -; length: 13; CDR3: CASSWDRRETQYF; DNA: TGTGCCAGCAGTTGGGATAGGAGGGAGACCCAGTACTTC
J: TRBJ1-6; V: TRBV5-8; D: -; size: few; length: 16; CDR3: CASSLAIRQELSPLHF; DNA: TGTGCCAGCAGCTTGGCGATAAGGCAGGAGCTATCACCCCTCCACTTT
J: TRBJ2-3; V: TRBV2; D: -; size: medium-sized; length: 15; CDR3: CASGTARESTDTQYF; DNA: TGTGCCAGCGGAACGGCACGGGAAAGCACAGATACGCAGTATTTT
J: TRBJ2-1; V: TRBV3-1/TRBV3-2; D: TRBD2; size: -; length: 14; CDR3: CASSPTSGSSEQFF; DNA: TGTGCCAGCAGCCCTACTAGCGGGTCGAGTGAGCAGTTCTTC
J: TRBJ2-1; V: TRBV29-1; D: -; size: -; length: 13; CDR3: CSSLRGSYNEQFF; DNA: TGCAGCTCCCTCCGGGGCAGCTACAATGAGCAGTTCTTC